This passage covers 11 T cell receptor beta chains from one sample sequenced in a study of cytomegalovirus exposure and HLA in healthy donors. Only in-frame clones appear in the TCRdb table, and some are missing; sequencing was by immunoSEQ multiplex PCR. This sample has more than 150,000 clones, with more than 80% found just once. The sequenced material came from PBMCs. Receptors were obtained from a man aged 18 to 29 in good health and CMV-seropositive.

The chain recombines TRBV6-5 with TRBJ2-7, with 7 nucleotides matching TRBD1. J gave up 0 bases and V 0 bases, and 5 bases lay outside the gene matches. The CDR3 spans 16 residues. From germline, CDR1 is MNHEY and CDR2 SVGAGI. The CDR3 DNA follows: TGTGCCAGCAGTTACTCACCGGGACAGCACTCCTACGAGCAGTACTTC. This sequence encodes CASSYSPGQHSYEQYF.

The V gene is TRBV4-3, the J gene TRBJ2-7; 13 bases align to TRBD2. This CDR3 is 20 amino acids long. Trimming took 5 bases from V and 3 from J; bases not matched to a gene: 19. CDR1 is LGHNA, CDR2 YSLEER, per germline. CDR3 DNA: TGCGCCAGCAGCACCCGCCTAGGGGGACCTGGGACTAGCGGGATCTACGAGCAGTACTTC. Protein: CASSTRLGGPGTSGIYEQYF.

This clone appeared many times. The CDR3 here is CASSLVYEAQYF. The DNA of the CDR3 is TGTGCCAGCAGCTTAGTTTACGAGGCGCAGTATTTT. The V call is TRBV7-2, the J call TRBJ2-3; D unresolved. V was pared by 1 base and J by 10 bases, with 9 bases between. The CDR3 loop spans 12 amino acids. The germline CDR1 and CDR2 sequences are SGHTA and FQGNSA.

This clone was seen a handful of times. The chain has TRBV29-1 and TRBJ1-2; D might be TRBD1 (6 bases). The V and J ends lost 1 base and 5 bases respectively, with 11 bases between them. This CDR3 spans 13 amino acids. Germline-derived CDR1 and CDR2 are SQVTM and ANQGSEA. The CDR3 DNA follows: TGCAGCGTTGAAGGCCGACAGGTTTATGGCTACACCTTC. Amino acids: CSVEGRQVYGYTF.

The J gene is TRBJ2-1, the V gene TRBV7-2; 7 nucleotides align to TRBD2. The CDR3 has 12 residues. Germline V gene sequence: CDR1 SGHTA, CDR2 FQGNSA. Unmatched junction bases numbered 6, after V lost 5 bases and J lost 11 bases. The CDR3 here is CASSPAGTKQFF. The CDR3 region has the DNA TGTGCCAGCAGCCCCGCCGGGACTAAGCAGTTCTTC.

The chain couples TRBV5-1 to TRBJ2-5; the match to TRBD2 covers 9 bases. V trimming: 0 bases; J trimming: 4 bases; junction bases outside the gene matches: 4. Germline loops: CDR1 SGHRS, CDR2 YFSETQ. The CDR3 totals 15 residues. CDR3 coding DNA: TGCGCCAGCAGCTTGGGAGCGGGAGGCGGAGAGACCCAGTACTTC. This translates into CASSLGAGGGETQYF.

The gene calls are TRBV6-5 and TRBJ2-5; 8 nucleotides match TRBD2. Germline V lookup: CDR1 MNHEY, CDR2 SVGAGI. This CDR3 has 16 residues. The trim removed 2 bases at V and 4 bases at J, leaving 9 bases unmatched. CDR3 DNA: TGTGCCAGCAGTTACCCCGTCAGCGGGAGAGGAGAGACCCAGTACTTC. Translated: CASSYPVSGRGETQYF.

The gene calls are TRBV28 and TRBJ1-2; D is undetermined. CDR3 length: 12 amino acids. The germline V gene encodes CDR1 MDHEN and CDR2 SYDVKM. The germline V and J ends were trimmed by 3 bases and 7 bases, with 9 bases remaining between them. The CDR3 here is CASSFGSIGYTF. DNA for the CDR3: TGTGCCAGCAGTTTCGGGAGTATTGGCTACACCTTC.

The V call is TRBV9, the J call TRBJ2-5, with D tentatively TRBD2 (6 bases). The CDR3 has 14 residues. From germline, CDR1 is SGDLS and CDR2 YYNGEE. The V end was cut by 0 bases, the J end by 3 bases, with 9 bases between. This CDR3 reads CASSVAIAEETQYF. The CDR3 DNA reads as TGTGCCAGCAGCGTAGCTATAGCGGAAGAGACCCAGTACTTC.

V usage is TRBV29-1 and J usage is TRBJ1-3; perhaps TRBD1 as D (5 bases). V was shortened by 1 base and J by 0 bases, with 13 bases between the two germline ends. The CDR3 contains 16 residues. Germline lookup yields CDR1 SQVTM and CDR2 ANQGSEA. The CDR3 region has the DNA TGCAGCGTTGAAGTTTACAGGCGTTCCTCTGGAAACACCATATATTTT. Amino acid sequence: CSVEVYRRSSGNTIYF.

Ten or more counts support this clone. V gene TRBV19 combines with J gene TRBJ2-7, with 8 bases fitting TRBD2. V shed 3 bases, J shed 8 bases, and the junction held 9 bases outside the gene matches. The CDR3 totals 14 residues. Germline CDR1 reads LNHDA; CDR2 reads SQIVND (reference sequence). This chain's CDR3 is CASSMGLGGSQQYF. For the CDR3, the DNA is TGTGCCAGTAGTATGGGACTAGGGGGGAGCCAGCAGTACTTC.